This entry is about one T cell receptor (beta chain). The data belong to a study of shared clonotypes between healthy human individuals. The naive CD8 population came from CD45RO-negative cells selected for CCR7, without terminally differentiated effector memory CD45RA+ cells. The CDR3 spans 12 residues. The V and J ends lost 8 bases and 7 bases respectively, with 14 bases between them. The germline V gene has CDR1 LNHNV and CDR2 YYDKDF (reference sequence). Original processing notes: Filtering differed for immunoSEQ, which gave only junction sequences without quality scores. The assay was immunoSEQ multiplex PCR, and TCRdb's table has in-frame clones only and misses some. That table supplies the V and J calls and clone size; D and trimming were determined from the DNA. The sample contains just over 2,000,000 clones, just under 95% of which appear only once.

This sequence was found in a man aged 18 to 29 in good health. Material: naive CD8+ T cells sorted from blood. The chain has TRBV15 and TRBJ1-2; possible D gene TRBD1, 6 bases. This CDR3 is CATAQGWGGYTF. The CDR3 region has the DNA TGTGCCACCGCACAGGGTTGGGGTGGCTACACCTTC.